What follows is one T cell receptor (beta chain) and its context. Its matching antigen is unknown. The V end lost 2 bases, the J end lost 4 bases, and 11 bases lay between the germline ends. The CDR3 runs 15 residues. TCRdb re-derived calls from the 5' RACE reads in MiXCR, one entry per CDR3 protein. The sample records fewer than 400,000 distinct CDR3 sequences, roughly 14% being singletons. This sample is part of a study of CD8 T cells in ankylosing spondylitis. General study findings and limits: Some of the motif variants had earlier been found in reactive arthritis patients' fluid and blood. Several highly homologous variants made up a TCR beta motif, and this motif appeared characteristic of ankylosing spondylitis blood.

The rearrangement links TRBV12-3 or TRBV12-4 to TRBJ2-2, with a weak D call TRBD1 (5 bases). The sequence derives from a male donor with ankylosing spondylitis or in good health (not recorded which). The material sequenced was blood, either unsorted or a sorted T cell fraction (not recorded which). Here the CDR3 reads CASSLMDIGTGELFF. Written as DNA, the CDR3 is TGTGCCAGCAGTTTAATGGACATCGGCACCGGGGAGCTGTTTTTT.